This record looks at one TCR beta chain sequence and its context. The CDR3 is made up of 14 amino acids. The V gene lost 0 bases and the J gene lost 5 bases, with 11 bases spanning the gap. Germline CDR1 and CDR2: MNHEY and SVGAGI. Per the study methods: Reference gene primer amplification in the assay estimated nucleated cell counts. Only in-frame clones appear in the TCRdb table, and some are missing; sequencing was by immunoSEQ multiplex PCR. Clone size and V and J calls were adopted from that table, with D and trimming inferred from the DNA. The table lists 45,000 to 60,000 clones, about 81% of them singletons. This sample stems from a study of blood T cell repertoires in COVID-19. Whole-study context: Italy, Spain and the United States were the sources of the convalescent and acute COVID-19 samples. In each case, the material was cDNA or gDNA derived from T cells, B-cell-depleted T cells, or PBMCs.

This receptor was obtained from a man aged 50 to 60 with acute or convalescent COVID-19. The specimen was peripheral blood. The rearrangement uses TRBV6-5 and TRBJ2-7, with D possibly TRBD2 on 5 matching bases. This chain's CDR3 is CASSYSGALDEQYF. CDR3 DNA sequence: TGTGCCAGCAGTTACTCGGGAGCCCTAGACGAGCAGTACTTC.